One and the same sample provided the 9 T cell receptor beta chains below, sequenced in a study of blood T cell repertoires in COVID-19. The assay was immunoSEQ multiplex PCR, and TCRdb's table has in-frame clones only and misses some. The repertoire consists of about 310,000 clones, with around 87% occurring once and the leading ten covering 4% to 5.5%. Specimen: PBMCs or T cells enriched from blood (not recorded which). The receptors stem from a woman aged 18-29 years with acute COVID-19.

The CDR3 nucleotides read TGTGCCAGCAGTGCAGGGCCCGGTCAGCCCCAGCATTTT. Translated, it gives CASSAGPGQPQHF. The chain uses TRBV2 and TRBJ1-5; D is possibly TRBD1 (5 bases). This CDR3 region has 13 residues. CDR1 SNHLY and CDR2 FYNNEI come from the germline V gene. Trimming left V 4 bases short and J 6 bases short, with 10 bases between. The whole variable domain, remainder taken from reference TRBV2 and TRBJ1-5, is EPEVTQTPSHQVTQMGQEVILRCVPISNHLYFYWYRQILGQKVEFLVSFYNNEISEKSEIFDDQFSVERPDGSNFTLKIRSTKLEDSAMYFCASSAGPGQPQHFGDGTRLSIL.

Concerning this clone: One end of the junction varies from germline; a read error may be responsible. The CDR3 spells CASSEDGAWDF. The CDR3 nucleotides are TGTGCCAGCAGTGAAGATGGGGCTTGGGACTTC. The V and J genes are TRBV2 and TRBJ2-7; TRBD1 might be the D (5 bases). Germline V gene sequence: CDR1 SNHLY, CDR2 FYNNEI. CDR3 length: 11 residues.

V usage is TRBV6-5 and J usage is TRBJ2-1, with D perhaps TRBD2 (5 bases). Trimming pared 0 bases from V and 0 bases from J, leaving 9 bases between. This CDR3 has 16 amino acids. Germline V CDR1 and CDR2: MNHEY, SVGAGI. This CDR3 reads CASSYSQRSSYNEQFF. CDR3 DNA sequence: TGTGCCAGCAGTTACTCGCAGCGGAGCTCCTACAATGAGCAGTTCTTC.

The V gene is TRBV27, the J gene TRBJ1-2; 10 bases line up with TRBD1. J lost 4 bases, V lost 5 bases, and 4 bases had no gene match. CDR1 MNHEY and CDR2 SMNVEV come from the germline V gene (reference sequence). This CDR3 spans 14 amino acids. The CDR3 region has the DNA TGTGCCAGCAGTGACAGGGGGCGCGGCTATGGCTACACCTTC. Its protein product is CASSDRGRGYGYTF.

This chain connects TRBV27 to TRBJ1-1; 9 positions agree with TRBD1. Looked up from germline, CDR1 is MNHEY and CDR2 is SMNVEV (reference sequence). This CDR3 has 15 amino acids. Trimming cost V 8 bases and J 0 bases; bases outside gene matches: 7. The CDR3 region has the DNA TGTGCCAGCGGTACACAGGGGGCGTTGAACACTGAAGCTTTCTTT. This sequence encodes CASGTQGALNTEAFF.

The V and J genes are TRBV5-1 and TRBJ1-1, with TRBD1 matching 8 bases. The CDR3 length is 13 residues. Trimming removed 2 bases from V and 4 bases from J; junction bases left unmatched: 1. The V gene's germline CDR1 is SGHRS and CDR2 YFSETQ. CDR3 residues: CASSFGTGTEAFF. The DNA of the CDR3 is TGCGCCAGCAGCTTTGGGACAGGCACTGAAGCTTTCTTT.

The CDR3 spells CAWSTGALIQPQHF. The DNA for the CDR3 is TGTGCCTGGTCCACAGGGGCCCTAATTCAGCCCCAGCATTTT. The chain is built from TRBV30 and TRBJ1-5, with 7 bases aligning to TRBD1. The germline gives CDR1 GTSNPN, CDR2 SVGIG (reference sequence). The trim removed 5 bases at V and 6 bases at J, leaving 10 bases unmatched. The CDR3 has 14 residues.

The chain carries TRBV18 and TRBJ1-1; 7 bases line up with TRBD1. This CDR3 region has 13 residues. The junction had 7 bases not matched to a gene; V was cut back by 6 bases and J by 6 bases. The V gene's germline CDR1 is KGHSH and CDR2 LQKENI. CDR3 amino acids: CASSPDREPEAFF. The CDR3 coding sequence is TGTGCCAGCTCTCCAGACAGGGAGCCTGAAGCTTTCTTT.

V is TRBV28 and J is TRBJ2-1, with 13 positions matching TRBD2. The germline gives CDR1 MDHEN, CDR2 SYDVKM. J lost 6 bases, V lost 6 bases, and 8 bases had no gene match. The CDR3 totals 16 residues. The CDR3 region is CASSSFGTSGTNEQFF. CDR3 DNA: TGTGCCAGCAGCTCCTTCGGGACTAGCGGGACCAATGAGCAGTTCTTC.